The 20 T cell receptor beta chains given below trace back to one sample, sequenced in a study of T cell repertoires in cytomegalovirus infection. Antigen specificity for these receptors is unknown. TCRdb re-derived calls from the reads in MiXCR, one entry per CDR3 protein. In the table there are approximately 590,000 distinct CDR3 sequences, 40% of which are singletons. Source: cultured PBMCs, taken from culture after CMV antigen stimulation. The receptors originated from a human donor in good health (CMV status not recorded). Some clones in this sample may be carry-over from other donors' samples.

The chain links TRBV4-2 to TRBJ2-5; 8 nucleotides align to TRBD1. The V segment lost 4 bases and the J segment 4 bases; nucleotides outside the gene matches: 11. Looked up from germline, CDR1 is LGHNA and CDR2 is YNFKEQ. The CDR3 loop spans 16 amino acids. CDR3 residues: CASSRGGGTGGETQYF. CDR3 in DNA: TGTGCCAGCAGCCGGGGAGGCGGGACAGGTGGAGAGACCCAGTACTTC.

The chain uses TRBV7-2 and TRBJ2-1; the D is unclear. Germline V CDR1 and CDR2: SGHTA, FQGNSA. V lost 3 bases and J lost 13, with 10 bases in between. This CDR3 is 11 amino acids long. The CDR3 bases are TGTGCCAGCAGCTTGATCTACCTACAGTTCTTC. Encoded protein: CASSLIYLQFF.

The CDR3 protein is CASSRTSSYEQYF. CDR3 in DNA: TGTGCCAGCAGTCGGACTAGCAGCTACGAGCAGTACTTC. The chain combines TRBV6-5 with TRBJ2-7; 8 nucleotides line up with TRBD2. CDR1 and CDR2 from the germline V gene are MNHEY and SVGAGI. The V segment lost 5 bases and the J segment 3 bases; nucleotides outside the gene matches: 3. The length of the CDR3 is 13 residues.

This clonotype showed up just a few times. V is TRBV7-2 and J is TRBJ2-5; D might be TRBD2 (7 bases). Trimming took 5 bases from V and 4 from J, leaving 20 bases between them. Germline V gives CDR1 SGHTA, CDR2 FQGNSA. The CDR3 runs to 16 residues. The CDR3 reads CASSPKGGTGGETQYF. In DNA form, the CDR3 reads TGTGCCAGCAGCCCCAAGGGGGGGACGGGAGGAGAGACCCAGTACTTC.

This clonotype appeared a single time. V usage is TRBV27 and J usage is TRBJ2-1; D possibly matches TRBD1 or TRBD2 (5 bases each). This CDR3 is 14 amino acids long. In germline, CDR1 is MNHEY, CDR2 SMNVEV (reference sequence). The V end was cut by 0 bases, the J end by 5 bases, with 8 bases between. In nucleotides, the CDR3 is TGTGCCAGCAGTTTATCGGGACGGCACAATGAGCAGTTCTTC. It encodes CASSLSGRHNEQFF.

This clonotype occurred a few times. This chain connects TRBV29-1 to TRBJ1-2; 9 nucleotides agree with TRBD1. V lost 3 bases, J lost 6 bases, and 8 bases stayed unmatched. The germline V gene has CDR1 SQVTM and CDR2 ANQGSEA. CDR3 length: 14 amino acids. The CDR3 sequence: CSVEATGGEDGYTF. CDR3 coding DNA: TGCAGCGTTGAGGCGACAGGGGGGGAGGATGGCTACACCTTC. The whole variable domain, remainder taken from reference TRBV29-1 and TRBJ1-2, is SAVISQKPSRDICQRGTSLTIQCQVDSQVTMMFWYRQQPGQSLTLIATANQGSEATYESGFVIDKFPISRPNLTFSTLTVSNMSPEDSSIYLCSVEATGGEDGYTFGSGTRLTVV.

This chain connects TRBV7-6 to TRBJ1-3; no definite D call. Germline assignment: CDR1 SGHVS and CDR2 FNYEAQ. This CDR3 comprises 17 residues. V was pared by 5 bases and J by 0 bases, with 17 bases between. The DNA for the CDR3 is TGTGCCAGCAGCGAACAGAATCCAGGCGTCTCTGGAAACACCATATATTTT. This gives the protein CASSEQNPGVSGNTIYF.

This clonotype was detected only a few times. The chain has TRBV11-2 and TRBJ2-1; D call uncertain. Trimming removed 1 base from V and 6 bases from J, with 13 bases in between. From germline, CDR1 is SGHAT and CDR2 FQNNGV. The CDR3 extends over 15 amino acids. CDR3 in amino acids: CASSLVSGMSNEQFF. CDR3 in DNA: TGTGCCAGCAGCTTAGTGTCTGGGATGAGCAATGAGCAGTTCTTC.

This clonotype was observed a few times. V and J are TRBV11-2 and TRBJ2-3; 13 bases are a match to TRBD2. The CDR3 loop spans 17 amino acids. The V and J ends lost 5 bases and 3 bases, in that order; junction bases with no gene match: 8. In germline, CDR1 is SGHAT, CDR2 FQNNGV. The CDR3 here is CASSPWTSGSFTDTQYF. CDR3 DNA: TGTGCCAGCAGCCCGTGGACTAGCGGGAGTTTTACAGATACGCAGTATTTT.

This clonotype has just a few counts. CDR3 coding DNA: TGTGCCAGCAGCTCCGCTTCAGAGACCCAGTACTTC. It translates to CASSSASETQYF. The chain has TRBV11-2 and TRBJ2-5; D gene unclear. CDR1 SGHAT and CDR2 FQNNGV come from the germline V gene. V was pared by 4 bases and J by 4 bases, with 7 bases between. The CDR3 runs 12 residues.

This chain connects TRBV20-1 to TRBJ2-1; 9 nucleotides agree with TRBD2. The CDR3 contains 14 residues. V was clipped by 3 bases and J by 6 bases; unmatched bases: 6. The germline CDR1 and CDR2 sequences are DFQATT and SNEGSKA (reference sequence). CDR3 bases: TGCAGTGCTAGCGAGCGGGGGGTTCTCAATGAGCAGTTCTTC. As protein: CSASERGVLNEQFF.

The rearrangement uses TRBV12-3 or TRBV12-4 and TRBJ2-5; 9 bases fit TRBD2. This CDR3 is built from 15 residues. V dropped 5 bases and J dropped 4; count of bases not matched to a gene: 8. The CDR3, as DNA: TGTGCCAGCAGTGAAATAGCGGGAGAGGTAGAGACCCAGTACTTC. Its translation: CASSEIAGEVETQYF.

CDR3 sequence reads: CASSPKGLASNEQFF. The CDR3 DNA is TGTGCCAGCAGCCCGAAAGGACTAGCGAGCAATGAGCAGTTCTTC. The chain recombines TRBV7-6 with TRBJ2-1; 9 bases line up with TRBD2. The ends lost 5 bases at V and 6 bases at J; junction bases unmatched: 8. The germline CDR1 and CDR2 sequences are SGHVS and FNYEAQ. The CDR3 is 15 amino acids. The variable domain in full, with the rest retrieved from reference TRBV7-6 and TRBJ2-1, is GAGVSQSPRYKVTKRGQDVALRCDPISGHVSLYWYRQALGQGPEFLTYFNYEAQQDKSGLPNDRFSAERPEGSISTLTIQRTEQRDSAMYRCASSPKGLASNEQFFGPGTRLTVL.

The J gene is TRBJ2-3, the V gene TRBV5-4; the D gene is possibly TRBD2 (6 bases). This CDR3 is 15 amino acids long. CDR1 and CDR2 from the germline V gene are SGHNT and YYREEE (reference sequence). V was pared by 3 bases and J by 1 base, with 12 bases between. CDR3 nucleotides: TGTGCCAGCAGCTCCTCCGGCGGGGGCACAGATACGCAGTATTTT. Translated, it gives CASSSSGGGTDTQYF.

This clonotype occurred a few times. The chain couples TRBV7-2 to TRBJ2-7, with D uncertain. Deletions cut 5 bases from V and 6 bases from J, with 23 bases between. CDR1 SGHTA and CDR2 FQGNSA come from the germline V gene. This CDR3 contains 16 residues. The CDR3 loop is CASSPGRSSGSREQYF. The CDR3 bases are TGTGCCAGCAGCCCAGGCAGGTCTAGTGGTTCGCGCGAGCAGTACTTC.

The rearrangement uses TRBV7-6 and TRBJ2-7, with D possibly being TRBD1 or TRBD2 (5 bases each). The CDR3 extends over 14 amino acids. The germline CDR1 and CDR2 sequences are SGHVS and FNYEAQ. Deletions cut 0 bases from V and 3 bases from J, with 9 bases between. The CDR3 loop reads CASSLAGRFYEQYF. In DNA form, the CDR3 reads TGTGCCAGCAGCTTAGCGGGACGGTTCTACGAGCAGTACTTC.

The genes are TRBV11-3 and TRBJ2-2; TRBD2 is a possible D gene (6 bases). This CDR3 spans 17 amino acids. CDR1 is SGHNT, CDR2 YENEEA, per germline. V was shortened by 4 bases and J by 3 bases, with 18 bases between the two germline ends. The CDR3 loop reads CASSSQPGAEDTGELFF. The DNA for the CDR3 is TGTGCCAGCAGCTCTCAACCGGGAGCCGAGGACACCGGGGAGCTGTTTTTT.

V and J are TRBV10-2 and TRBJ2-1, with TRBD2 identical over 10 bases. Per the germline V gene, CDR1 is WSHSY and CDR2 is SAAADI. This CDR3 contains 15 residues. V lost 4 bases to trimming and J lost 5 bases; unmatched junction nucleotides: 5. In nucleotides, the CDR3 is TGCGCCAGCAGTGTGGGGACTAGCGTGCACAATGAGCAGTTCTTC. This encodes CASSVGTSVHNEQFF.

This clonotype was seen a few times. This chain connects TRBV5-4 to TRBJ1-2, with D perhaps TRBD1 (6 bases). This CDR3 has 16 residues. Germline-derived CDR1 and CDR2 are SGHNT and YYREEE (reference sequence). The ends were cut back, 3 bases at V and 7 bases at J, with 22 bases in the middle. Here the CDR3 DNA reads TGTGCCAGCAGCTCCGGGGGGCCGGGGGCCACCGCTGGCTACACCTTC. Translating it yields CASSSGGPGATAGYTF.

This clonotype was seen only a few times. This rearrangement joins TRBV7-9 to TRBJ2-7, with D unclear. In germline, CDR1 is SEHNR, CDR2 FQNEAQ (reference sequence). There are 13 residues in the CDR3. Trimming left V 1 base short and J 6 bases short, with 10 bases between. The CDR3 loop reads CASSLDPTSEQYF. The CDR3 DNA is TGTGCCAGCAGCTTAGACCCCACATCCGAGCAGTACTTC.